Listed here are 32 T cell receptor beta chains from one sample, sequenced in a study of blood T cell repertoires in COVID-19. TCRdb's copy holds only in-frame clones and misses some; the assay was immunoSEQ multiplex PCR. The sample has 200,000 to 250,000 clones, roughly four fifths seen once. What was sequenced was PBMCs or T cells enriched from blood (not recorded which). The receptors originated from a woman between 45 and 65 years old who had been exposed to COVID-19.

This clone came up once. CDR3 region: CASSKRGWIHAEAFF. Written as DNA, the CDR3 is TGTGCCAGCAGCAAAAGAGGATGGATCCACGCTGAAGCTTTCTTT. The chain carries TRBV21-1 and TRBJ1-1. TRBV21-1 is classified as a pseudogene. CDR3 length: 15 amino acids.

V gene TRBV18 combines with J gene TRBJ1-2; tentatively, D is TRBD1 (5 bases). Germline CDR1 KGHSH, CDR2 LQKENI. Trimming shortened V by 6 bases and J by 7 bases, and 15 bases separated the two germline ends. The CDR3 runs to 13 residues. CDR3 sequence: CASSQKEGFGYTF. In DNA form, the CDR3 reads TGTGCCAGCTCCCAGAAGGAGGGGTTTGGCTACACCTTC. Full variable domain (remainder filled in from reference TRBV18 and TRBJ1-2): NAGVMQNPRHLVRRRGQEARLRCSPMKGHSHVYWYRQLPEEGLKFMVYLQKENIIDESGMPKERFSAEFPKEGPSILRIQQVVRGDSAAYFCASSQKEGFGYTFGSGTRLTVV.

This sequence joins TRBV5-1 and TRBJ1-1; D is undetermined. Per germline, CDR1 SGHRS and CDR2 YFSETQ. V lost 0 bases, J lost 5 bases, and 17 bases lay in between. This CDR3 contains 16 residues. The CDR3 DNA follows: TGCGCCAGCAGCTTGGAGACAACTCTAAGGAGGACTGAAGCTTTCTTT. Translated: CASSLETTLRRTEAFF.

This chain links TRBV19 with TRBJ2-5; 8 bases are shared with TRBD2. Germline assignment: CDR1 LNHDA and CDR2 SQIVND (reference sequence). With V trimmed by 8 bases and J by 0 bases, 2 bases remained unmatched. CDR3 length equals 13 residues. The CDR3 bases are TGTGCCAGTGGCGGGGGGTACCAAGAGACCCAGTACTTC. Translation: CASGGGYQETQYF.

The table lists this clone with many counts. The chain carries TRBV29-1 and TRBJ1-1; D unresolved. Germline CDR1 and CDR2: SQVTM and ANQGSEA. V was trimmed by 6 bases and J by 11 bases, leaving 16 bases between them. This CDR3 has 11 residues. The CDR3: CSVVNGEWAFF. CDR3 sequence (DNA): TGCAGCGTCGTAAATGGGGAGTGGGCTTTCTTT.

The J gene is TRBJ2-2, the V gene TRBV5-1; weak D call: TRBD1 (5 bases). This CDR3 is 18 amino acids long. Germline lookup yields CDR1 SGHRS and CDR2 YFSETQ. V shed 1 base and J shed 6 bases, with 22 bases lying between them. The CDR3 loop is CASSLFEQAPFRAGELFF. CDR3 in DNA: TGCGCCAGCAGCTTGTTCGAACAGGCCCCGTTTCGGGCCGGGGAGCTGTTTTTT.

The gene calls are TRBV27 and TRBJ1-2; D perhaps matches TRBD1 (6 bases). The CDR3 totals 17 residues. Germline V gene sequence: CDR1 MNHEY, CDR2 SMNVEV (reference sequence). Trimming took off 3 bases at V and 4 bases at J, with 21 bases between the two ends. The CDR3 protein is CASSLNSPTGPGYGYTF. CDR3 DNA sequence: TGTGCCAGCAGTTTGAACTCCCCAACAGGGCCTGGCTATGGCTACACCTTC.

This chain connects TRBV6-2 or TRBV6-3 to TRBJ2-1; D unclear. Trimming took 6 bases from V and 5 from J, leaving 8 bases between them. The CDR3 spans 12 residues. Per germline, CDR1 MNHEY and CDR2 SVGEGT. The CDR3 region is CASSPSNNEQFF. The CDR3 DNA reads as TGTGCCAGCAGCCCATCTAACAATGAGCAGTTCTTC.

The V call is TRBV3-1 (or the pseudogene TRBV3-2), the J call TRBJ1-5, with TRBD1 matching over 7 bases. Germline V gene sequence: CDR1 LGHDT, CDR2 YNNKEL (reference sequence). The V gene end was trimmed by 1 base and the J gene end by 7 bases; junction bases not matched to a gene: 1. The CDR3 length is 13 residues. As DNA, the CDR3 is TGTGCCAGCAGCCAAGTACAGGGGCAGCCCCAGCATTTT. Amino acids: CASSQVQGQPQHF.

This chain joins TRBV3-1 (or the pseudogene TRBV3-2) and TRBJ1-2; 7 nucleotides line up with TRBD1. CDR3 size: 14 residues. Germline V gene sequence: CDR1 LGHDT, CDR2 YNNKEL (reference sequence). The junction had 15 bases not matched to a gene; V was cut back by 9 bases and J by 8 bases. The CDR3 DNA reads TGTGCCAGTACCCAAGAGGGGGCGGTAATGGGCTACACCTTC. It translates to CASTQEGAVMGYTF.

The chain employs TRBV27 and TRBJ2-6, with 9 positions matching TRBD1. This CDR3 is 16 amino acids long. The germline V gene encodes CDR1 MNHEY and CDR2 SMNVEV (reference sequence). The trim removed 8 bases at V and 4 bases at J, leaving 9 bases unmatched. CDR3 region: CASGQGRSYGANVLTF. The CDR3 DNA reads as TGTGCCAGCGGACAGGGGAGATCGTACGGGGCCAACGTCCTGACTTTC.

This clone was counted a single time. This chain uses TRBV4-2 with TRBJ2-3, with TRBD2 matching 7 bases. With 4 bases clipped from V and 1 base from J, the junction kept 8 bases outside the gene matches. The CDR3 loop spans 16 amino acids. Germline CDR1 is LGHNA and CDR2 is YNFKEQ. The DNA for the CDR3 is TGTGCCAGCAGCCCGCTGGCGGGGGTGGGCACAGATACGCAGTATTTT. As protein: CASSPLAGVGTDTQYF.

V gene TRBV9 combines with J gene TRBJ1-2; the D is unclear. Germline values: CDR1 SGDLS, CDR2 YYNGEE. The CDR3 runs 12 residues. V dropped 3 bases and J dropped 5 bases, with 8 bases sitting between them. The CDR3 loop is CASSDSRYGYTF. The CDR3, as DNA: TGTGCCAGCAGCGACTCCCGGTATGGCTACACCTTC.

The chain is built from TRBV5-5 and TRBJ1-5; D not certain. CDR1 and CDR2 from the germline V gene are SGHKS and YYEKEE (reference sequence). The CDR3 has 15 residues. The V end lost 5 bases, the J end lost 0 bases, and 12 bases lay between the germline ends. DNA of the CDR3: TGTGCCAGCAGTCTGGTGGCCAATAGCAATCAGCCCCAGCATTTT. This sequence encodes CASSLVANSNQPQHF.

In DNA form, the CDR3 reads TGTGCCAGTAGTATTACAGGGATGGGAAACACCATATATTTT. It encodes CASSITGMGNTIYF. The chain is built from TRBV19 and TRBJ1-3; weak D call: TRBD1 (6 bases). The CDR3 is 14 amino acids. Germline CDR1 and CDR2: LNHDA and SQIVND (reference sequence). Trimming stripped 3 bases from V and 4 bases from J, with 10 bases between.

This clone was counted once. This chain connects TRBV18 to TRBJ1-1; possibly TRBD1 for D (6 bases). V gave up 6 bases and J gave up 1 base, with 12 bases separating them. Germline lookup yields CDR1 KGHSH and CDR2 LQKENI. The CDR3 contains 14 residues. In DNA, the CDR3 is TGTGCCAGCTCTCCCGGGACACCGAACACTGAAGCTTTCTTT. Its translation is CASSPGTPNTEAFF.

V usage is TRBV5-6 and J usage is TRBJ1-1; TRBD1 aligns across 8 bases. V was clipped by 4 bases and J by 5 bases; unmatched bases: 10. CDR1 and CDR2 (germline): SGHDT, YYEEEE. The CDR3 loop spans 15 amino acids. The CDR3 region is CASSPGQGIATEAFF. CDR3 sequence (DNA): TGTGCCAGCAGCCCTGGACAGGGAATTGCGACTGAAGCTTTCTTT.

Only one count was recorded for this clone. The chain uses TRBV27 and TRBJ1-1, with D maybe TRBD1 (5 bases). This CDR3 has 15 residues. With 3 bases removed from V and 3 bases from J, the gap between germline ends came to 14 bases. CDR1 is MNHEY and CDR2 is SMNVEV in the germline V gene (reference sequence). CDR3 sequence (DNA): TGTGCCAGCAGTTTCTTAGGGGTTAGGGACACTGAAGCTTTCTTT. This sequence encodes CASSFLGVRDTEAFF.

The gene calls are TRBV19 and TRBJ1-1; D remains ambiguous. The germline V gene has CDR1 LNHDA and CDR2 SQIVND (reference sequence). The CDR3 runs 14 residues. Trimming cost V 1 base and J 5 bases, with 11 bases left between them. Here the CDR3 reads CASSIGRGGTEAFF. CDR3 nucleotides: TGTGCCAGTAGTATAGGCCGGGGAGGAACTGAAGCTTTCTTT.

The V and J genes are TRBV3-1 (or the pseudogene TRBV3-2) and TRBJ1-1; 7 bases line up with TRBD1. Trimming at V came to 4 bases and at J to 1 base, leaving 3 bases not matched to a gene. CDR1 is LGHDT and CDR2 is YNNKEL in the germline V gene (reference sequence). The CDR3 runs to 14 residues. The CDR3 DNA follows: TGTGCCAGCAGCCCAACAGGGGCGAACACTGAAGCTTTCTTT. Its translation is CASSPTGANTEAFF.

V and J are TRBV9 and TRBJ1-4; D is perhaps TRBD1 (6 bases). Trimming shortened V by 3 bases and J by 5 bases, and 14 bases separated the two germline ends. Germline lookup yields CDR1 SGDLS and CDR2 YYNGEE. The CDR3 runs 15 residues. Written as DNA, the CDR3 is TGTGCCAGCAGCGCCTCGGACAGCCTGAATGAAAAACTGTTTTTT. Its protein is CASSASDSLNEKLFF.

The chain combines TRBV18 with TRBJ1-1, with a possible D match to TRBD1 (5 bases). Germline V CDR1 and CDR2: KGHSH, LQKENI. The germline V and J ends were trimmed by 5 bases and 8 bases, with 12 bases remaining between them. This CDR3 region has 12 residues. The CDR3 loop is CASSSDIPEAFF. Here the CDR3 DNA reads TGTGCCAGCTCATCGGACATTCCAGAAGCTTTCTTT.

The rearrangement joins TRBV7-9 to TRBJ1-1; possibly TRBD1 for D (5 bases). V was trimmed by 3 bases and J by 0 bases, leaving 14 bases between them. This CDR3 has 16 residues. From germline, CDR1 is SEHNR and CDR2 FQNEAQ (reference sequence). The CDR3: CASSFRGDPMNTEAFF. CDR3 sequence (DNA): TGTGCCAGCAGCTTTCGGGGGGACCCCATGAACACTGAAGCTTTCTTT.

The chain has TRBV23-1 and TRBJ2-5; 9 positions agree with TRBD1. TRBV23-1 is assigned to the ORF class and has an uncertain function. The CDR3 covers 18 residues. The V gene end was trimmed by 5 bases and the J gene end by 3 bases; junction bases not matched to a gene: 16. CDR3 nucleotides: TGCGCCAGCAGTGGAGGATCGGGACAGGGAGATCCTGAAGAGACCCAGTACTTC. Its translation: CASSGGSGQGDPEETQYF.

This chain uses TRBV18 with TRBJ1-2; D not resolved. The CDR3 spans 15 residues. Germline V gives CDR1 KGHSH, CDR2 LQKENI. Trimming removed 3 bases at V and 4 bases at J, with 15 bases between. CDR3 sequence reads: CASSPRADWSYGYTF. The CDR3 DNA is TGTGCCAGCTCACCTCGAGCAGATTGGAGCTATGGCTACACCTTC.

This clone appeared once. The chain combines TRBV7-9 with TRBJ2-5; 9 positions agree with TRBD2. The CDR3 consists of 14 residues. V lost 5 bases and J lost 5; bases outside the gene matches: 6. Germline V gene lookup returns CDR1 SEHNR and CDR2 FQNEAQ (reference sequence). In DNA, the CDR3 is TGTGCCAGCAGCCCTAGCGGGGCCGGGGAGACCCAGTACTTC. Its translation: CASSPSGAGETQYF.

The chain couples TRBV18 to TRBJ2-1, with D tentatively TRBD1 (5 bases). Looked up from germline, CDR1 is KGHSH and CDR2 is LQKENI. The CDR3 consists of 18 residues. V lost 3 bases and J lost 0, with 18 bases in between. CDR3: CASSPRTRGSSSYNEQFF. CDR3 bases: TGTGCCAGCTCACCTCGGACAAGGGGCTCGAGCTCCTACAATGAGCAGTTCTTC.

V usage is TRBV25-1 and J usage is TRBJ2-5, with 9 bases identical to TRBD1. This CDR3 spans 16 amino acids. V shed 3 bases, J shed 2 bases, and the junction held 7 bases outside the gene matches. CDR1 and CDR2 from the germline V gene are MGHDK and SYGVNS. The CDR3: CASSDPYRGQQETQYF. CDR3 DNA: TGTGCCAGCAGTGACCCTTACAGGGGGCAACAAGAGACCCAGTACTTC.

CDR3 region: CASSVGQGIIGNGEKLFF. In DNA form, the CDR3 reads TGCGCCAGCAGCGTCGGACAGGGAATAATCGGGAATGGTGAAAAACTGTTTTTT. J is TRBJ1-4 and V is TRBV5-1, with 8 bases lining up with TRBD1. Germline assignment: CDR1 SGHRS and CDR2 YFSETQ. The ends lost 4 bases at V and 7 bases at J; junction bases unmatched: 18. CDR3 length: 18 residues. Using reference TRBV5-1 and TRBJ1-4 for the parts outside the CDR3, the full variable domain is KAGVTQTPRYLIKTRGQQVTLSCSPISGHRSVSWYQQTPGQGLQFLFEYFSETQRNKGNFPGRFSGRQFSNSRSEMNVSTLELGDSALYLCASSVGQGIIGNGEKLFFGSGTQLSVL.

This clone was found a few times. The genes are TRBV4-1 and TRBJ1-6, with D hard to call. The CDR3 is 16 amino acids. The germline CDR1 and CDR2 sequences are MGHRA and YSYEKL. V was shortened by 1 base and J by 9 bases, with 16 bases between the two germline ends. CDR3 sequence (DNA): TGCGCCAGCAGCCAAGGCGGAACTTTTGGATCTTCACCCCTCCACTTT. Encoded protein: CASSQGGTFGSSPLHF.

The chain has TRBV29-1 and TRBJ1-2, with 7 positions matching TRBD1. V shed 6 bases, J shed 0 bases, and the junction held 7 bases outside the gene matches. The CDR3 spans 14 residues. The germline V gene has CDR1 SQVTM and CDR2 ANQGSEA. The CDR3 DNA sequence: TGCAGCGTCCCCTCGGGACAGACTAACTATGGCTACACCTTC. Its protein product is CSVPSGQTNYGYTF.

The chain employs TRBV7-9 and TRBJ2-7; D not certain. The CDR3 has 14 amino acids. V was shortened by 2 bases and J by 3 bases, with 11 bases between the two germline ends. Germline V lookup: CDR1 SEHNR, CDR2 FQNEAQ (reference sequence). CDR3: CASSLLSESYEQYF. CDR3 nucleotides: TGTGCCAGCAGCTTATTGTCTGAGAGCTACGAGCAGTACTTC.